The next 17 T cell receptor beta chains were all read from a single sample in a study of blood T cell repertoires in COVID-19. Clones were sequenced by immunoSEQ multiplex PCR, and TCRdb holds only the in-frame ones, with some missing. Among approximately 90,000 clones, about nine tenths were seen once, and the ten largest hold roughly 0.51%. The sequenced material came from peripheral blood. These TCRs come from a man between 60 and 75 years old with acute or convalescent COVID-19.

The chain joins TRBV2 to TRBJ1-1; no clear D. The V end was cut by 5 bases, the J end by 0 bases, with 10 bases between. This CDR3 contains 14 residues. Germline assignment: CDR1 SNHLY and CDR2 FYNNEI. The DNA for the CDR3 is TGTGCCAGCAGTAAGGAGGCTATGAACACTGAAGCTTTCTTT. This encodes CASSKEAMNTEAFF.

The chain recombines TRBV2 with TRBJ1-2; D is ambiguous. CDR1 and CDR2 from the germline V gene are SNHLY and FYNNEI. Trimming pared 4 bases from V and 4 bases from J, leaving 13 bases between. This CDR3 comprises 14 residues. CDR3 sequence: CASSVFQSLYGYTF. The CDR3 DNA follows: TGTGCCAGCAGTGTCTTTCAGTCGCTCTATGGCTACACCTTC.

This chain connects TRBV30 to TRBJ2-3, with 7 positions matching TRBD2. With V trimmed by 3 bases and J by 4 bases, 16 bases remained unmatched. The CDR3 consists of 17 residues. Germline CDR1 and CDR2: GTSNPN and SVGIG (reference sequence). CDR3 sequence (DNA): TGTGCCTGGAGCGCCGGGGGGACCGGCGTAACTTCAGATACGCAGTATTTT. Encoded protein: CAWSAGGTGVTSDTQYF.

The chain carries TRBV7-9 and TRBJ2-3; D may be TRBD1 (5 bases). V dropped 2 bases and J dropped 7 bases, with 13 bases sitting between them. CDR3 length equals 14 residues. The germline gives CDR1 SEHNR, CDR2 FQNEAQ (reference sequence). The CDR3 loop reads CASSLPGRQYTQYF. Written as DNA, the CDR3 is TGTGCCAGCAGCTTACCGGGCCGACAGTATACGCAGTATTTT.

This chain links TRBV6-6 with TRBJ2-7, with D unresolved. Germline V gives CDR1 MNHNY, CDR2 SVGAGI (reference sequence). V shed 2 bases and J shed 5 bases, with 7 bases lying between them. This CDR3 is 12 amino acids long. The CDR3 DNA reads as TGTGCCAGCAGTTACCGAGAAAACGAGCAGTACTTC. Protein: CASSYRENEQYF.

The DNA of the CDR3 is TGTGCCAGCAGCCGGACTAGCGGTCTTACGCAGTATTTT. Residues: CASSRTSGLTQYF. V and J are TRBV7-9 and TRBJ2-3; 10 nucleotides line up with TRBD2. In germline, CDR1 is SEHNR, CDR2 FQNEAQ (reference sequence). Trimming cost V 5 bases and J 8 bases; bases outside gene matches: 4. CDR3 length equals 13 residues.

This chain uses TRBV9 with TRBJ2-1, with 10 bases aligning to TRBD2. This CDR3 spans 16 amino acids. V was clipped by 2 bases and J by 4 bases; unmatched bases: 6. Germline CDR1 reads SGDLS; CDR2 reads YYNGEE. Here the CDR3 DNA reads TGTGCCAGCAGCGTCCAATCTAGCGGGAGATACAATGAGCAGTTCTTC. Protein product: CASSVQSSGRYNEQFF.

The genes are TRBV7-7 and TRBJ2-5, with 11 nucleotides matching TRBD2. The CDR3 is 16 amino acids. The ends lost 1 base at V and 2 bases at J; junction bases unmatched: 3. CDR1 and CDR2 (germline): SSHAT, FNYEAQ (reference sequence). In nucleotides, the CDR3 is TGTGCCAGCAGCTTAGGGGTAGCGGGGGGGCAAGAGACCCAGTACTTC. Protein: CASSLGVAGGQETQYF.

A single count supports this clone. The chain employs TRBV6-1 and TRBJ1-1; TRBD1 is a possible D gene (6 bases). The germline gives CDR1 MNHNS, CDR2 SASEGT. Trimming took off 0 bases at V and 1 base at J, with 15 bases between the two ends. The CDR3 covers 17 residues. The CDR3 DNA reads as TGTGCCAGCAGTGAAGCAGGCAGGGGCAGGGGGAACACTGAAGCTTTCTTT. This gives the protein CASSEAGRGRGNTEAFF.

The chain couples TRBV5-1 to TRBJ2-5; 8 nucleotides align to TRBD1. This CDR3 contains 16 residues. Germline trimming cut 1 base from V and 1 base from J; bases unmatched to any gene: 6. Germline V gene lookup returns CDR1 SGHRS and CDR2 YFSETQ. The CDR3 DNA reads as TGCGCCAGCAGCTTGAGGCAGGGGGCGTCCCAAGAGACCCAGTACTTC. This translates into CASSLRQGASQETQYF.

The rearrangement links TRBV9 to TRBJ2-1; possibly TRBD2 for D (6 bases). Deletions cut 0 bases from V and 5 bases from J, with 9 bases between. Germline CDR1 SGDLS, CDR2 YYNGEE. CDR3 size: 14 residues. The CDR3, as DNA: TGTGCCAGCAGCGTAGTGGGACTCAACAATGAGCAGTTCTTC. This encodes CASSVVGLNNEQFF.

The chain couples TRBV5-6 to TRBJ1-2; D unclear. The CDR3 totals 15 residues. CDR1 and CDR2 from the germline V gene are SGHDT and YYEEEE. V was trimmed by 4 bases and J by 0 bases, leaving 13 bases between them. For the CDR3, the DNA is TGTGCCAGCAGCGCCCTGTCCTCTACTAACTATGGCTACACCTTC. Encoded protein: CASSALSSTNYGYTF.

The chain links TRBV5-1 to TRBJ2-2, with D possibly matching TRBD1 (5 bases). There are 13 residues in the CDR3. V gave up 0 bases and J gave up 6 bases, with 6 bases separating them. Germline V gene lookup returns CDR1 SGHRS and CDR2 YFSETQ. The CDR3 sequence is CASSLEGAGELFF. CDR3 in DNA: TGCGCCAGCAGCTTGGAAGGGGCCGGGGAGCTGTTTTTT.

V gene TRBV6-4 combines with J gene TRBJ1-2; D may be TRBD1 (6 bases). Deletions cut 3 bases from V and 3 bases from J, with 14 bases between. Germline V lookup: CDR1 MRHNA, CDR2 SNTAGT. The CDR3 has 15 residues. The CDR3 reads CASSENGGPDYGYTF. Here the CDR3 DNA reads TGTGCCAGCAGTGAAAACGGGGGGCCGGACTATGGCTACACCTTC.

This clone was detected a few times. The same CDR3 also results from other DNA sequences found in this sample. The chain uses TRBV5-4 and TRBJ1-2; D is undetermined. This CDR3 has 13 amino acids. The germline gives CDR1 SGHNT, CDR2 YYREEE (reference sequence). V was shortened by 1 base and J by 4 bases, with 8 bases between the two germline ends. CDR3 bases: TGTGCCAGCAGCTTGAGTGGCAGCTATGGCTACACCTTC. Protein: CASSLSGSYGYTF.

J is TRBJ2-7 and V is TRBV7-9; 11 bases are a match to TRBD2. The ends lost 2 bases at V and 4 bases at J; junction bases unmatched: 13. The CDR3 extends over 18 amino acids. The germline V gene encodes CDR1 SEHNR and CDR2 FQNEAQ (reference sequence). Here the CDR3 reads CASSLPPRLAGRRYEQYF. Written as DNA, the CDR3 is TGTGCCAGCAGCTTACCCCCAAGACTAGCGGGGAGGAGGTACGAGCAGTACTTC.

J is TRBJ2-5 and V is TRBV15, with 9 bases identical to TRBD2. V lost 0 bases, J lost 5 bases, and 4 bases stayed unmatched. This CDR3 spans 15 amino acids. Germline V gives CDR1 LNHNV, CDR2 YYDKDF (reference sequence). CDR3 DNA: TGTGCCACCAGCAGAGACGGACTAGCGAAGGAGACCCAGTACTTC. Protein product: CATSRDGLAKETQYF.